The rows below give T cell receptor beta chains drawn from one sample of a study of CD8 T cells in ankylosing spondylitis. TCRdb fed the 5' RACE reads into MiXCR, producing one record per CDR3 protein. The sample records 30,000 to 45,000 distinct CDR3 sequences, around an eighth being singletons. Sequenced input: synovial fluid, either unsorted or a sorted T cell fraction (not recorded which). The receptors stem from a male donor with ankylosing spondylitis. Both conserved end residues are part of each CDR3. A D gene is named only where the DNA matches it firmly. Clone sizes are given selectively: once, few, many, or a class where the clone is expanded.

size: few; V: TRBV12-2; D: NA; J: TRBJ1-1; CDR3: CASRLGTRDSEAFF; DNA: TGTGCAAGTCGCTTAGGGACAAGAGACTCTGAAGCTTTCTTT
size: few; V: TRBV28; D: NA; J: TRBJ1-1; CDR3: CASSLAGRYTEAFF; DNA: TGTGCCAGCAGTTTGGCAGGGCGCTACACTGAAGCTTTCTTT
size: NA; V: TRBV13; D: NA; J: TRBJ2-7; CDR3: CASSPETLPYEQYF; DNA: TGTGCCAGCAGCCCAGAGACACTTCCCTACGAGCAGTACTTC
size: NA; V: TRBV10-3; D: TRBD1; J: TRBJ1-3; CDR3: CAISETGAGNTIYF; DNA: TGTGCCATCAGTGAGACAGGGGCTGGAAACACCATATATTTT
size: many; V: TRBV6-1; D: NA; J: TRBJ1-1; CDR3: CASSGGEITEAFF; DNA: TGTGCCAGCAGTGGTGGCGAGATCACTGAAGCTTTCTTT
size: NA; V: TRBV20-1; D: NA; J: TRBJ2-7; CDR3: CSATPVTGVLYEQYF; DNA: TGCAGTGCGACCCCGGTAACGGGGGTGCTCTACGAGCAGTACTTC
size: many; V: TRBV20-1; D: NA; J: TRBJ1-1; CDR3: CSGVYVEAFF; DNA: TGCAGTGGGGTTTACGTCGAAGCTTTCTTT
size: few; V: TRBV6-5; D: NA; J: TRBJ1-6; CDR3: CASSYSGRNNSPLHF; DNA: TGTGCCAGCAGTTACTCGGGCAGAAATAATTCACCCCTCCACTTT
size: few; V: TRBV6-4; D: TRBD1; J: TRBJ1-1; CDR3: CASSENSGSGGTEAFF; DNA: TGTGCCAGCAGTGAAAATTCTGGGTCAGGGGGCACTGAAGCTTTCTTT
size: NA; V: TRBV19; D: NA; J: TRBJ2-7; CDR3: CASSFTGIRSYEQYF; DNA: TGTGCCAGTAGTTTCACAGGGATTCGTTCCTACGAGCAGTACTTC
size: many; V: TRBV6-2/TRBV6-3; D: TRBD1; J: TRBJ1-1; CDR3: CASSYEQGYTEAFF; DNA: TGTGCCAGCAGTTATGAACAGGGGTACACTGAAGCTTTCTTT
size: many; V: TRBV4-2; D: NA; J: TRBJ1-1; CDR3: CASSPPGLENTEAFF; DNA: TGTGCCAGCAGCCCACCCGGTCTGGAAAACACTGAAGCTTTCTTT
size: few; V: TRBV6-6; D: NA; J: TRBJ2-2; CDR3: CASNGANTGELFF; DNA: TGTGCCAGCAATGGGGCGAACACCGGGGAGCTGTTTTTT
size: many; V: TRBV6-1; D: TRBD1; J: TRBJ2-7; CDR3: CASTPRTGEYEQYF; DNA: TGTGCCAGCACCCCAAGGACAGGGGAATACGAGCAGTACTTC
size: NA; V: TRBV10-2; D: TRBD1; J: TRBJ2-2; CDR3: CATLITGTGYTGELFF; DNA: TGCGCCACCCTGATTACCGGGACAGGGTACACCGGGGAGCTGTTTTTT
size: few; V: TRBV7-9; D: NA; J: TRBJ2-7; CDR3: CASSLLFEQYF; DNA: TGTGCCAGCAGCCTCCTGTTCGAGCAGTACTTC
size: many; V: TRBV3-1; D: NA; J: TRBJ1-2; CDR3: CASSPRWANNGYYGYTF; DNA: TGTGCCAGCAGCCCCAGATGGGCTAATAATGGATACTATGGCTACACCTTC
size: NA; V: TRBV20-1; D: TRBD1; J: TRBJ1-1; CDR3: CSASVRGLTEAFF; DNA: TGCAGTGCTAGCGTCAGGGGGCTTACTGAAGCTTTCTTT